This T cell receptor (beta chain) is from a study of T-cell reconstitution after alpha-beta-depleted transplantation in children (dated by TCRdb to 2016 to 2017). Some background on the complete study: T-cell immune reconstitution after TCRalphabeta/CD19-depleted allogeneic hematopoietic cell transplantation in children was quantitatively tracked in the study by means of TCR repertoire profiling.

Including cysteine and phenylalanine, the CDR3 has 14 amino acids. Only the CDR3 portion is preserved as DNA: 42 bases, with reading frame beginning at the first base. V loses 3 bases of germline sequence and J loses 7 bases, and the interval between the two ends is 13 bases. The library was produced with PCR. TCRdb records Illumina HiSeq 2500 as the sequencer. To normalize quantification of the TCRbeta repertoire, the TCR libraries were built with molecular barcoding that relied on unique molecular identifiers. TCRdb reworked the public reads: Q25 trimming with fastp, MiXCR clone assembly, productive beta chains retained. Rows merge per CDR3 protein into single entries with the most common DNA and genes. For this sample the table gives over 200,000 distinct CDR3 sequences, of which 8% to 10% were detected only once. Approximately 5.9% of the sample comes from the top ten. This clonotype has at least ten counts. Its binding antigen is unknown. No quality values exist for individual bases; no much larger clone is one base distant.

The sample in question was PBMCs from the stem cell graft donor, obtained from the stem cell graft. The TCR was taken from a human donor who donated a stem cell graft to a child with acute lymphoblastic leukemia. The rearranged chain carries TRBV12-3 or TRBV12-4 and TRBJ1-5; no D gene is confidently identified. The CDR3 reads as follows: CASSFTAGGQPQHF. The nucleotides read TGTGCCAGCAGTTTCACGGCAGGAGGACAGCCCCAGCATTTT.